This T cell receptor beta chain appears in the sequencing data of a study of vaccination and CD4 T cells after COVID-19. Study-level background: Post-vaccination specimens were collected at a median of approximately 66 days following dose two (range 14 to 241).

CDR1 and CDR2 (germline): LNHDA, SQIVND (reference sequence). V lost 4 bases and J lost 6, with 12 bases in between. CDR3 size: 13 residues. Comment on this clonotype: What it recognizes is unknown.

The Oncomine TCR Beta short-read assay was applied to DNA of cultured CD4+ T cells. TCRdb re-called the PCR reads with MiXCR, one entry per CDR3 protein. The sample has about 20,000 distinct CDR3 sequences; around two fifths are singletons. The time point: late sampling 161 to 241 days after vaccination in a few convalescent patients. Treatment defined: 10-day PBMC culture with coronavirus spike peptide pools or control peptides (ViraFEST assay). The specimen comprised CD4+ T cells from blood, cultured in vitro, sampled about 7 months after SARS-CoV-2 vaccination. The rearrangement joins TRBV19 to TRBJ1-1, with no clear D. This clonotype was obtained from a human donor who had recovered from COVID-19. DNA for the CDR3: TGTGCCAGTAGTAACCGACTTCTATCTGAAGCTTTCTTT. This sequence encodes CASSNRLLSEAFF.